The T cell receptor (beta chain) under discussion was sequenced for a study of human T cells and chemical hapten exposure (dated by TCRdb to the early 2020s). Regarding the research as a whole: For sensitization, 2% DPC in acetone was applied to a 2 cm by 2 cm area of upper inner arm skin. Throughout the approximately 24-week study period, patients were also given weekly therapeutic DPC doses on the scalp. Patch testing was done on the upper back using Finn chambers containing 0.01% DPC, and results were scored after 6 days according to International Contact Dermatitis Research Group standards. The patient cohort, mostly female, included alopecia areata with under or over 50% scalp involvement, alopecia totalis and alopecia universalis. The libraries were sequenced as a pool, and the TCR yield per sample differed mostly because of small variations in library volumes within the pool. This study followed changes in the peripheral blood TCR repertoire in vivo during primary and secondary sensitization of alopecia patients to the hapten diphenylcyclopropenone (DPC). Blood was sampled from patients pre-sensitization (week 0) and at 2, 6 and about 24 weeks after DPC sensitization. About 29 alopecia patients gave blood for TCR sequencing at one to four time points (pre-sensitization, 2, 6 and 24 weeks).

Overall study outcomes, separate from this receptor: Because all patients had alopecia, a presumed autoimmune disease, the immune response of the patients might differ from that of healthy individuals. Repeated subsampling changed both the strength of the expansion versus patch-test correlation and the threshold at which the correlation became significant. The number of TCRs above 1 in 1000 frequency did not change with DPC sensitization; there was no evidence of global repertoire structure alterations. The number of PT1 expanded TCRs positively correlated with patch test score, significant at thresholds 8, 16 and 32 but not 4. Significantly more large CDR3 similarity clusters were formed by expanded TCRs than by pre-sensitization or healthy control sets, consistent with antigen-driven responses.

To prepare the library, RACE was applied. Sequenced using a NextSeq 500. During library preparation, unique molecular identifiers were attached to individual cDNA molecules so that TCRs could be counted quantitatively and reproducibly. From each blood RNA sample, both TCR alpha and TCR beta chains were sequenced. Under the source paper's analysis protocol: Samples had a median of 95,638 TCRs, with a range from roughly 23,224 to 700,000. V, J and CDR3 annotation of the TCR reads was performed with the Decombinator software suite. Every sample was subsampled to the same number of TCRs (28,000) for the PS versus PT1 abundance plots. TCRs were defined as expanded if absent before sensitization and observed at least eight times at the 2-week time point. Clones were called with MiXCR by TCRdb after fastp trimmed the public reads at Q25, and only in-frame beta chains were retained. CDR3 protein sequences are deduplicated, and each keeps its most common genes and DNA. TCRdb's processing, not the authors' own work, is the source of the V and J calls. In all, the sample holds about 190,000 distinct CDR3 sequences, and roughly a quarter of those were seen once. The leading ten clones occupy under 2.5% of the sample.

According to the study, the label for this sample's time point signals: patch test 3, about 24 weeks after DPC sensitization. Read against the paper, the sample's treatment or condition label means: therapeutic diphenylcyclopropenone sensitization with weekly scalp DPC. At each patch-test visit, blood was drawn before the patch test was applied. To be eligible, patients had to be aged 18 to 70, diagnosed with alopecia and judged suitable for DPC therapy, while pregnant patients were excluded. Unfractionated whole blood was collected in Tempus Blood RNA tubes, and total RNA was extracted from that blood. This clonotype was observed a few times. What this receptor recognizes is not known. Per-base quality was not reported, and no clone a single base away is much larger than it. The cysteine opens and the phenylalanine closes a CDR3 of 15 amino acids. Left in the record is the CDR3 DNA by itself, 45 bases read in frame from the first base. CDR1 SGHRS and CDR2 YFSETQ are derived from the germline V gene. V lost 0 bases and J lost 0 bases; the stretch between them is 7 bases long.

The clonotype originates from a woman aged 35 to 49 with alopecia areata. Some clones in this sample may be carry-over from other donors' samples. The sample in question was whole blood, obtained in connection with sensitization to the hapten diphenylcyclopropenone (DPC). The chain joins TRBV5-1 to TRBJ2-1, with the D segment identity uncertain. The CDR3 reads CASSLAANSYNEQFF. The sequenced DNA: TGCGCCAGCAGCTTGGCCGCTAACTCCTACAATGAGCAGTTCTTC.